Below, 13 T cell receptor beta chains from the same sample are listed, as sequenced in a study of OX40 agonist ivuxolimab in advanced cancers. TCRdb's copy holds only in-frame clones and misses some; the assay was immunoSEQ multiplex PCR. There are roughly 80,000 clones in the sample; around 85% occur only once, and under 2.5% lies in the top ten. This specimen was CD4+ or CD8+ T cells sorted from blood, taken in a trial of the OX40 agonist ivuxolimab. Receptors were obtained from an adult with an advanced solid tumor such as melanoma, head and neck, liver or kidney cancer.

V gene TRBV28 combines with J gene TRBJ2-3; TRBD2 aligns across 9 bases. This CDR3 is 15 amino acids long. In germline, CDR1 is MDHEN, CDR2 SYDVKM. V lost 3 bases, J lost 5 bases, and 6 bases stayed unmatched. CDR3 coding DNA: TGTGCCAGCAGTTTGGGCGGGGGGGCAGGAGATACGCAGTATTTT. Amino acids: CASSLGGGAGDTQYF.

The V and J genes are TRBV6-5 and TRBJ2-7; D tentatively reads TRBD1 or TRBD2 (5 bases each). Germline CDR1 MNHEY, CDR2 SVGAGI. V gave up 10 bases and J gave up 2 bases, with 18 bases separating them. The CDR3 has 14 amino acids. The CDR3 nucleotides read TGTGCCATCCGACCCCCCCAGGGACCCTACGAGCAGTACTTC. Encoded protein: CAIRPPQGPYEQYF.

This chain joins TRBV5-1 and TRBJ1-3, with 9 bases fitting TRBD1. Per germline, CDR1 SGHRS and CDR2 YFSETQ. With 4 bases clipped from V and 4 bases from J, the junction kept 6 bases outside the gene matches. The CDR3 sequence is 15 residues long. The CDR3 loop is CASSRTGAHGNTIYF. CDR3 bases: TGCGCCAGCAGCCGGACAGGGGCGCACGGAAACACCATATATTTT.

The chain carries TRBV19 and TRBJ2-5, with TRBD1 as a possible D gene (5 bases). Trimming stripped 5 bases from V and 14 bases from J, with 15 bases between. The CDR3 spans 11 residues. The germline CDR1 and CDR2 sequences are LNHDA and SQIVND (reference sequence). This CDR3 is CASSPLQVTYF. DNA of the CDR3: TGTGCCAGTAGTCCCCTACAGGTTACTTACTTC.

The chain employs TRBV28 and TRBJ1-1; unclear D gene. Trimming pared 4 bases from V and 0 bases from J, leaving 12 bases between. CDR1 and CDR2 from the germline V gene are MDHEN and SYDVKM. The CDR3 covers 15 residues. The CDR3 DNA reads as TGTGCCAGCAGTTCTTGGACGGTGATGAACACTGAAGCTTTCTTT. Translating it yields CASSSWTVMNTEAFF. The entire variable domain, with the rest obtained from reference TRBV28 and TRBJ1-1, is as follows: DVKVTQSSRYLVKRTGEKVFLECVQDMDHENMFWYRQDPGLGLRLIYFSYDVKMKEKGDIPEGYSVSREKKERFSLILESASTNQTSMYLCASSSWTVMNTEAFFGQGTRLTVV.

V usage is TRBV30 and J usage is TRBJ2-5, with D possibly matching TRBD1 (5 bases). CDR1 and CDR2 (germline): GTSNPN, SVGIG (reference sequence). CDR3 length: 14 residues. V gave up 0 bases and J gave up 4 bases, with 12 bases separating them. The CDR3 bases are TGTGCCTGGAGTGTACCAGGGTTTTCAGAGACCCAGTACTTC. It translates to CAWSVPGFSETQYF. Filled out from reference TRBV30 and TRBJ2-5, the complete variable domain reads SQTIHQWPATLVQPVGSPLSLECTVEGTSNPNLYWYRQAAGRGLQLLFYSVGIGQISSEVPQNLSASRPQDRQFILSSKKLLLSDSGFYLCAWSVPGFSETQYFGPGTRLLVL.

The chain recombines TRBV5-6 with TRBJ2-7, with TRBD2 as a possible D gene (6 bases). This CDR3 contains 14 residues. With 6 bases removed from V and 1 base from J, the gap between germline ends came to 14 bases. In germline, CDR1 is SGHDT, CDR2 YYEEEE. The DNA of the CDR3 is TGTGCCAGCATCCGGTACGGGAGTTCCTACGAGCAGTACTTC. As protein: CASIRYGSSYEQYF.

The genes are TRBV19 and TRBJ2-3, with TRBD2 identical over 12 bases. This CDR3 is 17 amino acids long. CDR1 is LNHDA, CDR2 SQIVND, per germline (reference sequence). V dropped 4 bases and J dropped 1; count of bases not matched to a gene: 6. The CDR3 nucleotides are TGTGCCAGTAGTAAAACTAGCGGGGGGTCAGGCACAGATACGCAGTATTTT. It is translated as CASSKTSGGSGTDTQYF.

The V and J genes are TRBV18 and TRBJ2-7; 8 nucleotides agree with TRBD1. The CDR3 length is 15 residues. Germline V gene data show CDR1 as KGHSH and CDR2 as LQKENI. V trimming: 8 bases; J trimming: 6 bases; junction bases outside the gene matches: 15. CDR3 nucleotide sequence: TGTGCCAGCCGGGGGCCGGACAGGGTGGGAAGCGAGCAGTACTTC. This gives the protein CASRGPDRVGSEQYF.

The gene calls are TRBV11-3 and TRBJ1-6; D gene ambiguous. This CDR3 comprises 16 residues. Germline loops: CDR1 SGHNT, CDR2 YENEEA. Trimming stripped 2 bases from V and 6 bases from J, with 14 bases between. The CDR3 bases are TGTGCCAGCAGCTTAATGGCAGGAACCCTTAATTCACCCCTCCACTTT. Encoded protein: CASSLMAGTLNSPLHF.

This chain connects TRBV7-9 to TRBJ2-1, with D perhaps matching TRBD2 (5 bases). Germline CDR1 and CDR2: SEHNR and FQNEAQ (reference sequence). Trimming cost V 0 bases and J 2 bases, with 8 bases left between them. This CDR3 comprises 15 residues. CDR3: CASSLAGATYNEQFF. The CDR3 DNA sequence: TGTGCCAGCAGCTTAGCGGGAGCCACCTACAATGAGCAGTTCTTC.

This chain connects TRBV5-1 to TRBJ1-3, with D possibly TRBD1 on 5 matching bases. The CDR3 contains 15 residues. Trimming took 0 bases from V and 2 from J, leaving 9 bases between them. The germline V gene has CDR1 SGHRS and CDR2 YFSETQ. CDR3 in DNA: TGCGCCAGCAGCTTGGCCATGGGGGCTGGAAACACCATATATTTT. Amino acids: CASSLAMGAGNTIYF.

The chain combines TRBV4-1 with TRBJ2-6; D remains unclear. CDR3 length: 13 residues. The germline CDR1 and CDR2 sequences are MGHRA and YSYEKL. V lost 4 bases to trimming and J lost 4 bases, with 5 bases between them. CDR3 residues: CASSLAGANVLTF. CDR3 sequence (DNA): TGCGCCAGCAGCCTTGCAGGGGCCAACGTCCTGACTTTC.